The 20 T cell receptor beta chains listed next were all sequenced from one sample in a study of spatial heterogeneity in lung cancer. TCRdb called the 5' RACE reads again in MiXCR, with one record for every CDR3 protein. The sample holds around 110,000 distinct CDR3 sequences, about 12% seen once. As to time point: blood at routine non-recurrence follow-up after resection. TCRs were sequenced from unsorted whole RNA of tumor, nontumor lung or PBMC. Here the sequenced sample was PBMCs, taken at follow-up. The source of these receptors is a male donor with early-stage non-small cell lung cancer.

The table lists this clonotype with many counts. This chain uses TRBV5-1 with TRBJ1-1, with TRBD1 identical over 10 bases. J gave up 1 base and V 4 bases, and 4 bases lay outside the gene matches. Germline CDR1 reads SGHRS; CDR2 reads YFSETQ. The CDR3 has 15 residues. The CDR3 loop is CASSPGTGENTEAFF. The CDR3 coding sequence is TGCGCCAGCAGCCCCGGGACAGGGGAGAACACTGAAGCTTTCTTT.

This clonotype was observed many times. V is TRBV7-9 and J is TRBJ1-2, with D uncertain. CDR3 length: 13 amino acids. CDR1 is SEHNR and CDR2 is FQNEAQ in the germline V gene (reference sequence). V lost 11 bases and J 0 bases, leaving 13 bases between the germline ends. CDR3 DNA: TGTGCCGTCCTTGGCGAGGCTAACTATGGCTACACCTTC. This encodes CAVLGEANYGYTF.

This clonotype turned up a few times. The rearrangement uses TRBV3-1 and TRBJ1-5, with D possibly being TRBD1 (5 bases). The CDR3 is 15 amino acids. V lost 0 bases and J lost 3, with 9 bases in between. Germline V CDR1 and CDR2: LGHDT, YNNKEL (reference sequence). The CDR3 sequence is CASSQDPGDNQPQHF. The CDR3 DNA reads TGTGCCAGCAGCCAAGATCCGGGGGACAATCAGCCCCAGCATTTT.

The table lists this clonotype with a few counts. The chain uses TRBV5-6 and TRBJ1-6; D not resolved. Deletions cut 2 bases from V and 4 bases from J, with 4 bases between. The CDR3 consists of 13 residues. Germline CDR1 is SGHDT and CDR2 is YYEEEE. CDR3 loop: CASSFRYNSPLHF. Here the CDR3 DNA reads TGTGCCAGCAGCTTTAGGTATAATTCACCCCTCCACTTT.

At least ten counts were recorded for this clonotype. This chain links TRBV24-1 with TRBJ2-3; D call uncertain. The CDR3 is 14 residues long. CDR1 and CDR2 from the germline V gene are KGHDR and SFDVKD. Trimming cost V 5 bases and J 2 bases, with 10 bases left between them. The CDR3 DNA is TGTGCCACCAGTGCCCCGACACACACAGATACGCAGTATTTT. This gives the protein CATSAPTHTDTQYF.

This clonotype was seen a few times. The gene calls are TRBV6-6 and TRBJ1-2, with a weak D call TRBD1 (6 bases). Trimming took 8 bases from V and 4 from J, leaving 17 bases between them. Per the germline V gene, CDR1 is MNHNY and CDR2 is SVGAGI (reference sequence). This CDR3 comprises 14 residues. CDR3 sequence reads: CASAPRGASYGYTF. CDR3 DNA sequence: TGTGCCAGCGCCCCCAGGGGAGCGAGCTATGGCTACACCTTC.

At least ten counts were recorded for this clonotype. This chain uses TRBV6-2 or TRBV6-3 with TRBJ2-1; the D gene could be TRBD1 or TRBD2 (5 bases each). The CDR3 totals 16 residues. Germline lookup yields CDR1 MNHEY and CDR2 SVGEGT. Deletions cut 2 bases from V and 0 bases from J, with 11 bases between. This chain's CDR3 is CASSYGPGTSYNEQFF. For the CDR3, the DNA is TGTGCCAGCAGTTACGGCCCCGGGACCTCCTACAATGAGCAGTTCTTC.

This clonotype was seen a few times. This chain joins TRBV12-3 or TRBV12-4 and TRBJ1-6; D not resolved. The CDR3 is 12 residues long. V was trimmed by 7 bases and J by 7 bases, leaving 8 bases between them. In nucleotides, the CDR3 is TGTGCCAGCACCTCACGGAATTCACCCCTCCACTTT. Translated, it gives CASTSRNSPLHF.

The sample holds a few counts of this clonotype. Written as DNA, the CDR3 is TGTGCCAGCAGTCCCCGGCAGGGGGCTCGGGGAGAGCAGTACTTC. It translates to CASSPRQGARGEQYF. This chain connects TRBV27 to TRBJ2-7, with 8 bases aligning to TRBD1. The V gene end was trimmed by 5 bases and the J gene end by 7 bases; junction bases not matched to a gene: 13. The germline V gene encodes CDR1 MNHEY and CDR2 SMNVEV (reference sequence). This CDR3 has 15 amino acids.

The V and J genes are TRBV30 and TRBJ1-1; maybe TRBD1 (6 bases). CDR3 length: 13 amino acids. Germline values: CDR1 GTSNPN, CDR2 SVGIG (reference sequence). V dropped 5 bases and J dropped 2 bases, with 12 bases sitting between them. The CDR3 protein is CAWVGQSNTEAFF. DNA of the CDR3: TGTGCCTGGGTAGGACAGAGTAACACTGAAGCTTTCTTT.

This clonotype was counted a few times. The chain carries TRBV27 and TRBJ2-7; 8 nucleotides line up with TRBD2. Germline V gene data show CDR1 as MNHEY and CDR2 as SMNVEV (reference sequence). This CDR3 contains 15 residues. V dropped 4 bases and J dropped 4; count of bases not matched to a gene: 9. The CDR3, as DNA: TGTGCCAGCAGTTCCCAGTGGCGGGGGGATTACGAGCAGTACTTC. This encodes CASSSQWRGDYEQYF.

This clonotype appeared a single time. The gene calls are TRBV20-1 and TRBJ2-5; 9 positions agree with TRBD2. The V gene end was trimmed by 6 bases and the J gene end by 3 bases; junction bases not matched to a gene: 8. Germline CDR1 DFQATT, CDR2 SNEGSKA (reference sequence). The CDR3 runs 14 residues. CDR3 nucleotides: TGCAGTGCCGGGTCCCAGCGGGGGGAAGAGACCCAGTACTTC. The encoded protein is CSAGSQRGEETQYF.

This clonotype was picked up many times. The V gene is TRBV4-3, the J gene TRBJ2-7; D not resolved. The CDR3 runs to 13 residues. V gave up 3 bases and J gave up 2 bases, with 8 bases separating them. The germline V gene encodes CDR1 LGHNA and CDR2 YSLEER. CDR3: CASSQRFAYEQYF. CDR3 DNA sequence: TGCGCCAGCAGCCAGAGGTTCGCCTACGAGCAGTACTTC.

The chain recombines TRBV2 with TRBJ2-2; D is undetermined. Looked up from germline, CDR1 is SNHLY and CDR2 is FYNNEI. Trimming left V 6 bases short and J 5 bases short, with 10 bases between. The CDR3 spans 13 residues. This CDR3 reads CASRIRQTGELFF. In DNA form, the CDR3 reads TGTGCCAGCAGGATAAGACAAACCGGGGAGCTGTTTTTT.

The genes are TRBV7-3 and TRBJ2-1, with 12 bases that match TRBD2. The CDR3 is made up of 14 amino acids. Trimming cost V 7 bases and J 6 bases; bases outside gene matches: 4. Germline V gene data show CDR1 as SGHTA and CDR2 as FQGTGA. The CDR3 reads CASKSSGGANEQFF. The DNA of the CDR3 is TGTGCCAGCAAATCTAGCGGGGGGGCCAATGAGCAGTTCTTC.

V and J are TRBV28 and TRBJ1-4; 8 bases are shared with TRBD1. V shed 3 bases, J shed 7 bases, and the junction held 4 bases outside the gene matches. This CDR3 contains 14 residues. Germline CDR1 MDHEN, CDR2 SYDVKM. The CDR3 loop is CASSLGRGLEKLFF. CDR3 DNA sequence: TGTGCCAGCAGTTTGGGCAGGGGGCTTGAAAAACTGTTTTTT.

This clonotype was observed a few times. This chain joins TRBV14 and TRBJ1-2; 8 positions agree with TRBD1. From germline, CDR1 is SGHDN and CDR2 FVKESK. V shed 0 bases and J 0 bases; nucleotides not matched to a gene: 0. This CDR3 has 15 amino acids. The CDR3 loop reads CASSQEQGANYGYTF. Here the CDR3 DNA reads TGTGCCAGCAGCCAAGAACAGGGGGCTAACTATGGCTACACCTTC.

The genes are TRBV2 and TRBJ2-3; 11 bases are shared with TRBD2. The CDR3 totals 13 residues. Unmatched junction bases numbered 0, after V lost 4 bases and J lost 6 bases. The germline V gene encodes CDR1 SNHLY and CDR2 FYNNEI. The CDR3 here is CASSGLAGDTQYF. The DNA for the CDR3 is TGTGCCAGCAGTGGACTAGCGGGGGATACGCAGTATTTT.

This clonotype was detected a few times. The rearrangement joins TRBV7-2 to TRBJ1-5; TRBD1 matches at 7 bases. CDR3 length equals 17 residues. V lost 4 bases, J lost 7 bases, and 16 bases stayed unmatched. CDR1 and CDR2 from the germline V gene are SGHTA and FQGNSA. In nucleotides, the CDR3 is TGTGCCAGCAGCTACACCGACCGACAGGGCTCTTGGCAGCCCCAGCATTTT. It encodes CASSYTDRQGSWQPQHF.

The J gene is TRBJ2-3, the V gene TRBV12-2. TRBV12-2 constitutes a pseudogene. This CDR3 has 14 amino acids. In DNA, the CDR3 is TGTGCAAGTCGCCTGAGAAGGGTTGGAGATACGCAGTATTTT. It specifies CASRLRRVGDTQYF.